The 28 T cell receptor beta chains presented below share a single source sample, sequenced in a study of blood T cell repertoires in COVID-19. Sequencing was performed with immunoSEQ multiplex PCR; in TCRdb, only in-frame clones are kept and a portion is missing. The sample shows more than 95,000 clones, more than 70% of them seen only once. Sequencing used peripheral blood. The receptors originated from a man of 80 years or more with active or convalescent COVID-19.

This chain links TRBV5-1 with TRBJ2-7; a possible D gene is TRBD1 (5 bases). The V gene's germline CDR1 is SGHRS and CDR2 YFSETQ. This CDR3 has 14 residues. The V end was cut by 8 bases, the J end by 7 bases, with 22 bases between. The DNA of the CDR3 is TGCGCCAGTGGATCAGGGAACTCCCTGGGGGAGCAGTACTTC. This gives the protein CASGSGNSLGEQYF.

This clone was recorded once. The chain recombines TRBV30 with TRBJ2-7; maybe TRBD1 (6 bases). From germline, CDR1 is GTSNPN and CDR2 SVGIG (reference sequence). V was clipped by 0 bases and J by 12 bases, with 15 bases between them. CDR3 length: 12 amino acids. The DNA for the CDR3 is TGTGCCTGGAGTGTAAGACAGGCTAAGTTGTACTTC. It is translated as CAWSVRQAKLYF.

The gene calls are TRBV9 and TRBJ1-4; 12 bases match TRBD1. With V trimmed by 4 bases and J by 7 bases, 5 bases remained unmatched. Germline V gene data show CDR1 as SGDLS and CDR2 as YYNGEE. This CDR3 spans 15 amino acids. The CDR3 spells CASSLGQGAGEKLFF. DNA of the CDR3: TGTGCCAGCAGCTTGGGACAGGGGGCTGGTGAAAAACTGTTTTTT.

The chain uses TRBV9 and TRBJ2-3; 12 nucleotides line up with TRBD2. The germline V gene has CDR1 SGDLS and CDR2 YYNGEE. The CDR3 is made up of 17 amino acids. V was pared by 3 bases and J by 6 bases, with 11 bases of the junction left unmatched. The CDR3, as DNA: TGTGCCAGCAGCGCCTCCCCTAGCGGGGGGGCAGGGGATACGCAGTATTTT. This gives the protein CASSASPSGGAGDTQYF.

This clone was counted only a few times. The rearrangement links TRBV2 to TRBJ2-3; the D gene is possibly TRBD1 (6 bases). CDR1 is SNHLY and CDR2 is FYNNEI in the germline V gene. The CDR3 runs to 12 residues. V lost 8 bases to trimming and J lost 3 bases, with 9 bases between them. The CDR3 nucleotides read TGTGCCAGCGGGGGCCGGACAGATACGCAGTATTTT. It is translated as CASGGRTDTQYF.

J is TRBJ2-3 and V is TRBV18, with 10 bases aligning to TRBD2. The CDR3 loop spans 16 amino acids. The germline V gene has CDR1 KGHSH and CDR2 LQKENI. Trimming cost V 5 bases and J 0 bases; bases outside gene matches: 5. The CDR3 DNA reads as TGTGCCAGCTCAGCCACTAGCGGGGTTAGCACAGATACGCAGTATTTT. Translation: CASSATSGVSTDTQYF.

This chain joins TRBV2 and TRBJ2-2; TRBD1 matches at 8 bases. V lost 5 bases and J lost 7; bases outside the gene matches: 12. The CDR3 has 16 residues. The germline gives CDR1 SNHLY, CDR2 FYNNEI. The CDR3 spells CASSSTRTGQGGELFF. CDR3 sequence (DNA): TGTGCCAGCAGTTCCACGAGGACAGGGCAAGGCGGGGAGCTGTTTTTT.

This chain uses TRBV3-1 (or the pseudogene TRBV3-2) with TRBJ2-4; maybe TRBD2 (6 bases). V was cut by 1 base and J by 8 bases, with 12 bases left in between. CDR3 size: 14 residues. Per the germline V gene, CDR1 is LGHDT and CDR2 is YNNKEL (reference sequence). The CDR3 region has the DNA TGTGCCAGCAGCCAAGTTAGGGGAGGCGACATTCAGTACTTC. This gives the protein CASSQVRGGDIQYF.

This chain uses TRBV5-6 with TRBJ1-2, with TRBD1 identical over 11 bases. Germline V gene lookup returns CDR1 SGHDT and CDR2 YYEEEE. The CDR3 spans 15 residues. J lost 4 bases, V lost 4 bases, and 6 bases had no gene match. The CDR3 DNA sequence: TGTGCCAGCAGCACCGGACAGGGGGCCGGCTATGGCTACACCTTC. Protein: CASSTGQGAGYGYTF.

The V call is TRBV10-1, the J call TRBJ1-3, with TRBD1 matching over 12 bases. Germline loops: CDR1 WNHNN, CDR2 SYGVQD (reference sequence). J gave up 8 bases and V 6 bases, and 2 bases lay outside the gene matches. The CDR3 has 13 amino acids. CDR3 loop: CASRGTGGDTIYF. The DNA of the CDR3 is TGCGCCAGCAGGGGGACAGGGGGCGACACCATATATTTT.

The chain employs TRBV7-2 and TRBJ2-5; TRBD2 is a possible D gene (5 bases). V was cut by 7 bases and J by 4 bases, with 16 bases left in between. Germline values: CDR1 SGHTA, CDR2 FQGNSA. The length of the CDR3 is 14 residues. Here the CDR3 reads CASKRSLALETQYF. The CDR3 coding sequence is TGTGCCAGCAAAAGGTCCCTAGCCCTAGAGACCCAGTACTTC.

For the CDR3, the DNA is TGCGCCAGCAGTGAGTCGAACTACAGGGACAACACTGAAGCTTTCTTT. This encodes CASSESNYRDNTEAFF. This sequence joins TRBV10-1 and TRBJ1-1; maybe TRBD1 (6 bases). This CDR3 region has 16 residues. Germline V gene lookup returns CDR1 WNHNN and CDR2 SYGVQD (reference sequence). V lost 0 bases and J 2 bases, leaving 13 bases between the germline ends.

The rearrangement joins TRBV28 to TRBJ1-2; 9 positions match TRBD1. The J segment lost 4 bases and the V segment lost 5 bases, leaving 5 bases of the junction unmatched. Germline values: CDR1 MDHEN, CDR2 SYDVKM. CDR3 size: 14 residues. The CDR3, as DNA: TGTGCCAGCAGTGAACGGACAGGGGTCTATGGCTACACCTTC. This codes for CASSERTGVYGYTF.

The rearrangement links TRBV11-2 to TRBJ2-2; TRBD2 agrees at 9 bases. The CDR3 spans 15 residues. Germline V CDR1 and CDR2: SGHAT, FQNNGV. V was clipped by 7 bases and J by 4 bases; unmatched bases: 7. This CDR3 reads CASTPLRGGTGELFF. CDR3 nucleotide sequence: TGTGCCAGCACCCCTCTGCGGGGGGGCACCGGGGAGCTGTTTTTT.

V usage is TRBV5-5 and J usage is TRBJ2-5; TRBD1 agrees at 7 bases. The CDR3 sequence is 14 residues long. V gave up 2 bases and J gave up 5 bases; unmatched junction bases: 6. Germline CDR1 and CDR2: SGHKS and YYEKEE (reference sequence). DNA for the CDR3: TGTGCCAGCAGCTTCCTGACAGGGTTGGAGACCCAGTACTTC. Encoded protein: CASSFLTGLETQYF.

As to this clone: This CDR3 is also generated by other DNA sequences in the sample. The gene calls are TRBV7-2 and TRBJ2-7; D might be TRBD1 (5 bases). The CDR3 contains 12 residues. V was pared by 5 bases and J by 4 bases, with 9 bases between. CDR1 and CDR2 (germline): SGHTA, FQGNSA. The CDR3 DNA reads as TGTGCCAGCAGCCCTTCAGGGTACGAGCAGTACTTC. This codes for CASSPSGYEQYF. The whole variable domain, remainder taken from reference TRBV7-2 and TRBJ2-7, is GAGVSQSPSNKVTEKGKDVELRCDPISGHTALYWYRQSLGQGLEFLIYFQGNSAPDKSGLPSDRFSAERTGGSVSTLTIQRTQQEDSAVYLCASSPSGYEQYFGPGTRLTVT.

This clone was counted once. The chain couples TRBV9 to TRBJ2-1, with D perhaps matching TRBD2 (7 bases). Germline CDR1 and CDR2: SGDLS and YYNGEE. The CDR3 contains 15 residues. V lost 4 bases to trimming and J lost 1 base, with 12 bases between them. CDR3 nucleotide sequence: TGTGCCAGCAGCTTAGGGGGGGAGTCCTACAATGAGCAGTTCTTC. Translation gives CASSLGGESYNEQFF.

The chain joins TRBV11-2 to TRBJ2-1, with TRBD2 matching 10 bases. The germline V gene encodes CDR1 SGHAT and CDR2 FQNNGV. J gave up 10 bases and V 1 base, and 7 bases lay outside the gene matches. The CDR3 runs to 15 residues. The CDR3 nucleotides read TGTGCCAGCAGCTTAGTGTCTAGCGGGGGACGCGAGCAGTTCTTC. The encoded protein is CASSLVSSGGREQFF. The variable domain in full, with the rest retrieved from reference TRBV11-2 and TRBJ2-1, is EAGVAQSPRYKIIEKRQSVAFWCNPISGHATLYWYQQILGQGPKLLIQFQNNGVVDDSQLPKDRFSAERLKGVDSTLKIQPAKLEDSAVYLCASSLVSSGGREQFFGPGTRLTVL.

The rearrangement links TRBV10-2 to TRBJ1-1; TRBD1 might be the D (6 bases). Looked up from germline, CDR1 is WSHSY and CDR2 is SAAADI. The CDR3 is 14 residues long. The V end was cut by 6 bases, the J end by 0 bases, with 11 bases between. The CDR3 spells CASRGATLNTEAFF. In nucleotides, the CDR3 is TGCGCCAGCAGGGGGGCCACCCTGAACACTGAAGCTTTCTTT.

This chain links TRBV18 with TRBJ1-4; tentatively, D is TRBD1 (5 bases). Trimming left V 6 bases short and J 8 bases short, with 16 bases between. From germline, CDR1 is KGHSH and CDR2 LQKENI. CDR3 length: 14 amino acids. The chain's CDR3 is CASSLWGKGEKLFF. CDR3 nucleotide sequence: TGTGCCAGCTCCCTGTGGGGCAAAGGCGAAAAACTGTTTTTT.

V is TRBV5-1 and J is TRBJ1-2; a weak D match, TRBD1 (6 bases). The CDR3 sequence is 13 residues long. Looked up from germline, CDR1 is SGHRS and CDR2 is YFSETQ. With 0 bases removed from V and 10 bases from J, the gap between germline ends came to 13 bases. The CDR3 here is CASSLGSGEVYTF. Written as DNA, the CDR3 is TGCGCCAGCAGCTTGGGCTCAGGGGAAGTCTACACCTTC.

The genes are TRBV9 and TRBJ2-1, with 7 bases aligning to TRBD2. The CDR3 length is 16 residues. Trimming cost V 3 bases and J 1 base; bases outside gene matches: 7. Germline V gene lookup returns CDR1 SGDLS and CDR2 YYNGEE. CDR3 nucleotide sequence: TGTGCCAGCAGCGCTACTGGCGGGGGTTCCTACAATGAGCAGTTCTTC. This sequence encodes CASSATGGGSYNEQFF.

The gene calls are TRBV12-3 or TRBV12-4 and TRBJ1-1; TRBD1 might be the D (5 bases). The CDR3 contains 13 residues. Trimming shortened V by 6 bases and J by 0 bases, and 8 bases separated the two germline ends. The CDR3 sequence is CASRGGMNTEAFF. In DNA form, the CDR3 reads TGTGCCAGCAGGGGGGGTATGAACACTGAAGCTTTCTTT.

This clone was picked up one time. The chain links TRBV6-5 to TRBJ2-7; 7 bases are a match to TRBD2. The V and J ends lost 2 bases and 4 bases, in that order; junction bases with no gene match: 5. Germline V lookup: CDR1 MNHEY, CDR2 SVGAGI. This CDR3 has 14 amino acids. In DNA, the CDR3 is TGTGCCAGCAGTTACGTCGCGGGGGTATACGAGCAGTACTTC. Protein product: CASSYVAGVYEQYF.

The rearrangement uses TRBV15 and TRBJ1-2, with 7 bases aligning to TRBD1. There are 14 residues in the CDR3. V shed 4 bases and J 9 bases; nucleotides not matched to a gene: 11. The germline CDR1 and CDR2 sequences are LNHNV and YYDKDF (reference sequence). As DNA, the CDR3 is TGTGCCACCAGCAACCTAGTACAGGGGACAAGCTACACCTTC. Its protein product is CATSNLVQGTSYTF.

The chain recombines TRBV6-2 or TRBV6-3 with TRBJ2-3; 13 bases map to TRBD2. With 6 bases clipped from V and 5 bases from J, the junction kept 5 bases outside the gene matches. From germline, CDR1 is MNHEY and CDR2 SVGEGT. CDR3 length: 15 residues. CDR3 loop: CASSQLAGGKDTQYF. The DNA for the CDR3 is TGTGCCAGCAGCCAACTAGCGGGGGGGAAAGATACGCAGTATTTT.

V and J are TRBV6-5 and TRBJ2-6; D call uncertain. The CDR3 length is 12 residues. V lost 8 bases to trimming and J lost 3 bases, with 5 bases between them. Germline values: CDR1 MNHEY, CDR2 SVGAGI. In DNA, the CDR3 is TGTGCCAGCTTTAATGGGGCCAACGTCCTGACTTTC. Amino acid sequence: CASFNGANVLTF.

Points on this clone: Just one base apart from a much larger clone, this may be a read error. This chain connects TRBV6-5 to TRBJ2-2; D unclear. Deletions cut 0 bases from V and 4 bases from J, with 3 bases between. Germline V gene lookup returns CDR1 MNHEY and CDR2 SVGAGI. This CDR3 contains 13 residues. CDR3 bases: TGTGCCAGCAGTTACTCCAGCACCGGGGAGCTGTTTTTT. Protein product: CASSYSSTGELFF.